The 2 T cell receptor beta chains below all came from one sample that was sequenced in a study of CD8 T cells in Susac syndrome. With random hexamers, roughly 0.45 to 1 ug RNA was reverse transcribed. MiXCR, run by TCRdb on the immunoSEQ multiplex PCR reads, gives a single entry per CDR3 protein. The sample consists of 100,000 or so distinct CDR3 sequences, 80% to 95% of them appearing once. The source material was CD8+ T cells from PBMCs. These receptors all come from a human donor in good health.

The rearrangement links TRBV9 to TRBJ1-5, with 8 bases aligning to TRBD1. Per the germline V gene, CDR1 is SGDLS and CDR2 is YYNGEE. There are 14 residues in the CDR3. The trim removed 5 bases at V and 6 bases at J, leaving 7 bases unmatched. CDR3 coding DNA: TGTGCCAGCAGTGAAGGACAGGGTAGTCAGCCCCAGCATTTT. Protein product: CASSEGQGSQPQHF. Combining the CDR3 with reference TRBV9 and TRBJ1-5 gives the whole variable domain DSGVTQTPKHLITATGQRVTLRCSPRSGDLSVYWYQQSLDQGLQFLIQYYNGEERAKGNILERFSAQQFPDLHSELNLSSLELGDSALYFCASSEGQGSQPQHFGDGTRLSIL.

The J gene is TRBJ1-4, the V gene TRBV9; D call uncertain. The germline V gene encodes CDR1 SGDLS and CDR2 YYNGEE. V lost 0 bases to trimming and J lost 8 bases, with 11 bases between them. The CDR3 consists of 14 residues. The CDR3: CASSVDPSREKLFF. DNA for the CDR3: TGTGCCAGCAGCGTAGATCCCTCTCGGGAAAAACTGTTTTTT. The full variable domain, completed using reference TRBV9 and TRBJ1-4, is DSGVTQTPKHLITATGQRVTLRCSPRSGDLSVYWYQQSLDQGLQFLIQYYNGEERAKGNILERFSAQQFPDLHSELNLSSLELGDSALYFCASSVDPSREKLFFGSGTQLSVL.